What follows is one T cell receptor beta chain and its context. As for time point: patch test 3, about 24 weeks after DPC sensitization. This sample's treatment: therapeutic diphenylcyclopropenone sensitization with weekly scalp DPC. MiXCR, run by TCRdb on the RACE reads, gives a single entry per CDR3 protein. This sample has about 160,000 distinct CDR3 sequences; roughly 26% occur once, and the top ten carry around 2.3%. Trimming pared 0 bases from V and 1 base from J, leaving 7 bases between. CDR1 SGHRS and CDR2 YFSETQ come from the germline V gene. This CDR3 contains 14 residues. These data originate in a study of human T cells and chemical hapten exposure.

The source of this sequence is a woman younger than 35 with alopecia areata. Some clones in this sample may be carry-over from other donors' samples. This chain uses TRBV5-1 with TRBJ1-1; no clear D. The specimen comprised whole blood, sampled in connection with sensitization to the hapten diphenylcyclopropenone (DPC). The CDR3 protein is CASSLGNTNTEAFF. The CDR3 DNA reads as TGCGCCAGCAGCTTGGGTAACACGAACACTGAAGCTTTCTTT.